The 20 T cell receptor beta chains listed next were all sequenced from one sample in a study of blood T cell repertoires in COVID-19. Only in-frame clones appear in the TCRdb table, and some are missing; sequencing was by immunoSEQ multiplex PCR. The sample consists of approximately 63,000 clones, 80% to 90% of them appearing once. Source material: peripheral blood. All receptors come from a woman older than 75 with active COVID-19.

The CDR3 here is CSVSVGARSYNEQFF. The CDR3 coding sequence is TGCAGCGTCTCAGTGGGGGCCCGCTCCTACAATGAGCAGTTCTTC. The chain carries TRBV29-1 and TRBJ2-1; TRBD1 is a possible D gene (6 bases). V was shortened by 6 bases and J by 0 bases, with 15 bases between the two germline ends. Per germline, CDR1 SQVTM and CDR2 ANQGSEA. The CDR3 length is 15 residues.

The V gene is TRBV20-1, the J gene TRBJ1-2, with a tentative D call TRBD1 (5 bases). Germline values: CDR1 DFQATT, CDR2 SNEGSKA (reference sequence). The CDR3 consists of 11 residues. V dropped 6 bases and J dropped 6 bases, with 11 bases sitting between them. This CDR3 reads CSASQGDGYTF. The CDR3 bases are TGCAGTGCCAGCCAGGGTGATGGCTACACCTTC.

The V and J genes are TRBV11-2 and TRBJ1-2, with D possibly TRBD1 on 5 matching bases. Trimming cost V 5 bases and J 3 bases, with 10 bases left between them. This CDR3 is built from 13 residues. The germline V gene encodes CDR1 SGHAT and CDR2 FQNNGV. The DNA for the CDR3 is TGTGCCAGCAGCCTCGGGACTCACTATGGCTACACCTTC. The encoded protein is CASSLGTHYGYTF.

The CDR3 reads CASSASGDYSNQPQHF. Here the CDR3 DNA reads TGTGCCAGCAGCGCTTCAGGGGATTATAGCAATCAGCCCCAGCATTTT. V and J are TRBV9 and TRBJ1-5, with D tentatively TRBD1 (6 bases). The CDR3 sequence is 16 residues long. The V gene's germline CDR1 is SGDLS and CDR2 YYNGEE. The V gene lost 3 bases and the J gene lost 0 bases, with 13 bases spanning the gap.

V usage is TRBV6-1 and J usage is TRBJ2-7; D unresolved. Germline CDR1 MNHNS, CDR2 SASEGT. The CDR3 has 13 residues. The germline V and J ends were trimmed by 1 base and 6 bases, with 10 bases remaining between them. For the CDR3, the DNA is TGTGCCAGCAGTGAAGTTTGGCAATCCGAGCAGTACTTC. It yields the protein CASSEVWQSEQYF.

The V and J genes are TRBV5-5 and TRBJ2-7; TRBD1 might be the D (6 bases). Trimming left V 1 base short and J 2 bases short, with 10 bases between. CDR3 size: 14 residues. Looked up from germline, CDR1 is SGHKS and CDR2 is YYEKEE (reference sequence). The DNA for the CDR3 is TGTGCCAGCAGCTTGACAGGGCATCCCTACGAGCAGTACTTC. It codes for CASSLTGHPYEQYF.

The rearrangement joins TRBV7-8 to TRBJ1-1, with D hard to call. The germline V gene encodes CDR1 SGHVS and CDR2 FQNEAQ. The CDR3 contains 13 residues. V gave up 3 bases and J gave up 1 base, with 6 bases separating them. CDR3 loop: CASSFQWNTEAFF. The CDR3 DNA reads as TGTGCCAGCAGCTTCCAATGGAACACTGAAGCTTTCTTT.

In DNA, the CDR3 is TGTGCCAGCAGCTTACAGGGACAGGAGAACTATGGCTACACCTTC. It is translated as CASSLQGQENYGYTF. V is TRBV9 and J is TRBJ1-2, with TRBD1 identical over 8 bases. Germline CDR1 is SGDLS and CDR2 is YYNGEE. CDR3 size: 15 residues. V was pared by 4 bases and J by 2 bases, with 7 bases of the junction left unmatched.

V gene TRBV7-9 combines with J gene TRBJ2-7, with D perhaps TRBD2 (6 bases). Trimming pared 1 base from V and 6 bases from J, leaving 13 bases between. CDR3 size: 14 residues. Germline loops: CDR1 SEHNR, CDR2 FQNEAQ (reference sequence). This CDR3 reads CASSLVSGGGEQYF. The CDR3 DNA reads TGTGCCAGCAGCTTAGTATCCGGGGGAGGCGAGCAGTACTTC.

This chain's CDR3 is CASSPSGQFVSGNTIYF. In DNA, the CDR3 is TGTGCCAGTAGTCCTTCGGGACAGTTCGTCTCTGGAAACACCATATATTTT. The chain links TRBV19 to TRBJ1-3; TRBD1 aligns across 7 bases. Germline assignment: CDR1 LNHDA and CDR2 SQIVND (reference sequence). The ends lost 5 bases at V and 0 bases at J; junction bases unmatched: 10. CDR3 length equals 17 residues.

This chain uses TRBV5-8 with TRBJ2-3, with D possibly being TRBD2 (5 bases). The CDR3 totals 13 residues. V lost 2 bases and J lost 7, with 11 bases in between. The germline CDR1 and CDR2 sequences are SGHTS and YDEGEE. The CDR3 loop reads CASSLRGLNTQYF. The CDR3 nucleotides read TGTGCCAGCAGCTTAAGAGGGCTGAATACGCAGTATTTT.

This clone is a singleton in its sample. At one end the junction does not follow the germline gene, possibly because of a read error. The chain links TRBV7-7 to TRBJ2-1; 12 nucleotides line up with TRBD2. Germline V gene sequence: CDR1 SSHAT, CDR2 FNYEAQ (reference sequence). The CDR3 contains 20 residues. CDR3: CASSLKASGGAFPLYNEQFF. In nucleotides, the CDR3 is TGTGCTAGCAGCTTAAAGGCTAGCGGGGGGGCCTTCCCCTTATACAATGAGCAGTTCTTC.

This rearrangement joins TRBV3-1 (or the pseudogene TRBV3-2) to TRBJ1-1, with D uncertain. V shed 4 bases and J shed 4 bases, with 16 bases lying between them. Germline CDR1 LGHDT, CDR2 YNNKEL (reference sequence). This CDR3 is built from 15 residues. CDR3 DNA sequence: TGTGCCAGCAGCCCGCGGGGAGGGAAGGGCACTGAAGCTTTCTTT. Its translation: CASSPRGGKGTEAFF.

The chain combines TRBV6-2 or TRBV6-3 with TRBJ2-3; 8 nucleotides line up with TRBD2. This CDR3 region has 14 residues. Germline CDR1 MNHEY, CDR2 SVGEGT. With 6 bases clipped from V and 0 bases from J, the junction kept 2 bases outside the gene matches. The CDR3 loop reads CASSRLASTDTQYF. The CDR3, as DNA: TGTGCCAGCAGCCGACTAGCGAGCACAGATACGCAGTATTTT.

The count of this clone is one. The V call is TRBV19, the J call TRBJ2-6; D is ambiguous. CDR3 length: 17 amino acids. V was pared by 5 bases and J by 0 bases, with 14 bases between. Germline CDR1 is LNHDA and CDR2 is SQIVND (reference sequence). CDR3 DNA: TGTGCCAGTAGTCGTACAGCAAGCATCTCTGGGGCCAACGTCCTGACTTTC. This translates into CASSRTASISGANVLTF. Using reference TRBV19 and TRBJ2-6 for the parts outside the CDR3, the full variable domain is DGGITQSPKYLFRKEGQNVTLSCEQNLNHDAMYWYRQDPGQGLRLIYYSQIVNDFQKGDIAEGYSVSREKKESFPLTVTSAQKNPTAFYLCASSRTASISGANVLTFGAGSRLTVL.

The genes are TRBV6-6 and TRBJ1-2; 8 bases are shared with TRBD1. Germline V gene sequence: CDR1 MNHNY, CDR2 SVGAGI (reference sequence). The CDR3 sequence is 16 residues long. J lost 4 bases, V lost 2 bases, and 9 bases had no gene match. The chain's CDR3 is CASSYDPRTGIYGYTF. The CDR3 region has the DNA TGTGCCAGCAGTTACGATCCCCGGACAGGGATCTATGGCTACACCTTC.

V gene TRBV7-3 combines with J gene TRBJ2-5; TRBD2 aligns across 13 bases. The junction had 6 bases not matched to a gene; V was cut back by 5 bases and J by 6 bases. This CDR3 spans 15 amino acids. The germline V gene has CDR1 SGHTA and CDR2 FQGTGA. CDR3 amino acids: CASSPGTSGIKTQYF. CDR3 DNA sequence: TGTGCCAGCAGCCCCGGGACTAGCGGGATAAAGACCCAGTACTTC.

The V and J genes are TRBV5-1 and TRBJ1-2, with 7 nucleotides matching TRBD1. J gave up 4 bases and V 7 bases, and 10 bases lay outside the gene matches. Germline V CDR1 and CDR2: SGHRS, YFSETQ. The length of the CDR3 is 14 residues. CDR3 loop: CASRAWDSFYGYTF. The CDR3 DNA reads TGCGCCAGCCGGGCCTGGGACAGCTTCTATGGCTACACCTTC. Using reference TRBV5-1 and TRBJ1-2 for the parts outside the CDR3, the full variable domain is KAGVTQTPRYLIKTRGQQVTLSCSPISGHRSVSWYQQTPGQGLQFLFEYFSETQRNKGNFPGRFSGRQFSNSRSEMNVSTLELGDSALYLCASRAWDSFYGYTFGSGTRLTVV.

The J gene is TRBJ2-2, the V gene TRBV3-1 (or the pseudogene TRBV3-2); D might be TRBD2 (5 bases). V was cut by 4 bases and J by 9 bases, with 12 bases left in between. The length of the CDR3 is 13 residues. Germline CDR1 LGHDT, CDR2 YNNKEL (reference sequence). For the CDR3, the DNA is TGTGCCAGCAGCCTTACTAGGCCCTGGGAGCTGTTTTTT. This codes for CASSLTRPWELFF.

The chain links TRBV6-5 to TRBJ2-5, with 7 bases identical to TRBD1. Per the germline V gene, CDR1 is MNHEY and CDR2 is SVGAGI. This CDR3 has 14 residues. V shed 6 bases and J 4 bases; nucleotides not matched to a gene: 8. Here the CDR3 DNA reads TGTGCCAGCAGAGTAGGGACAGTCCGAGAGACCCAGTACTTC. Translating gives CASRVGTVRETQYF.